This T cell receptor (beta chain) was sequenced for a study of cytomegalovirus exposure and HLA in healthy donors. V lost 6 bases, J lost 5 bases, and 10 bases lay in between. The CDR3 runs to 13 residues. Germline V CDR1 and CDR2: MNHNS, SASEGT. PCR involved 60 Vbeta and 13 Jbeta primers. This table comes from immunoSEQ multiplex PCR, and its TCRdb copy is limited to in-frame clones, with some not included. The sample yields fewer than 200,000 clones, more than 80% seen once. This rearrangement joins TRBV6-1 to TRBJ2-2; D gene ambiguous. The sequence was obtained from a boy aged 5-17 years in good health and CMV-seronegative. What was sequenced was PBMCs. The CDR3 bases are TGTGCCAGCAGCGCTGACATTACCGGGGAGCTGTTTTTT. Its translation: CASSADITGELFF.